This passage covers 3 T cell receptor beta chains from one sample sequenced in a study of blood T cells in healthy people across ages (dated by TCRdb to between 2015 and 2016). Libraries were constructed by 5' RACE. The sample was run on an Illumina HiSeq 2500. A second roughly 7 to 11 cycle PCR used a sample-barcoded 5' primer and a J-beta primer mix. TCRdb trimmed public reads at Q25 via fastp, called clones via MiXCR and kept in-frame beta chains. One record per CDR3 amino acid sequence lists the most common genes and DNA. The table for this sample lists about 930,000 distinct CDR3 sequences; 29% of them were counted only once. The ten top clones hold approximately 10% of the sample. This same sample was also part of a study on T cells of mothers and their children.

What was sequenced was blood. These TCRs come from a woman in her thirties or forties in good health.

The genes are TRBV30 and TRBJ2-7; unclear D gene. The CDR3 spans 14 residues. Trimming removed 3 bases from V and 2 bases from J, with 14 bases in between. CDR1 and CDR2 (germline): GTSNPN, SVGIG (reference sequence). The CDR3 sequence: CAWREAGGTYEQYF. DNA for the CDR3: TGTGCCTGGAGAGAAGCTGGCGGTACCTACGAGCAGTACTTC.

This clonotype was found many times. The genes are TRBV7-3 and TRBJ2-3; D not resolved. Germline values: CDR1 SGHTA, CDR2 FQGTGA. The CDR3 spans 14 residues. V shed 5 bases and J shed 2 bases, with 11 bases lying between them. DNA of the CDR3: TGTGCCAGCAGCCCGAGCCGATCCACAGATACGCAGTATTTT. Encoded protein: CASSPSRSTDTQYF. Complete variable domain (other parts from reference TRBV7-3 and TRBJ2-3): GAGVSQTPSNKVTEKGKYVELRCDPISGHTALYWYRQSLGQGPEFLIYFQGTGAADDSGLPNDRFFAVRPEGSVSTLKIQRTERGDSAVYLCASSPSRSTDTQYFGPGTRLTVL.

This clonotype was seen a handful of times. The chain couples TRBV4-1 to TRBJ1-2; possibly TRBD1 for D (5 bases). Trimming cost V 0 bases and J 4 bases, with 18 bases left between them. The CDR3 contains 17 residues. Germline V CDR1 and CDR2: MGHRA, YSYEKL. The CDR3 DNA reads as TGCGCCAGCAGCCAAGAGCGGTCCTCGGGCAGGGTCTATGGCTACACCTTC. Residues: CASSQERSSGRVYGYTF.